This T cell receptor (beta chain) was retrieved from a study of tumor-infiltrating lymphocytes in primary liver carcinoma. Study-wide context: Surgical resection was used to treat these primary liver carcinoma patients. All patients, whether men or women, fell within 30 to 69 years of age. Study-wide results and limits: The difference in top-250-clone fraction between tumors and blood was significant, favoring tumors (p = 0.039). Researchers did not compare CD4+ and CD8+ repertoires, as samples were bulk unsorted.

Starting material of 500 to 600 ng total RNA yielded TCR beta cDNA via a constant-region primer. Slightly modified ARM-PCR served as the procedure for the TCR beta libraries. These libraries came from three rounds of nested multiplex PCR. The first two PCR rounds used TRBV1-TRBV30 forward primers with a C-beta reverse primer, about 10 cycles each. TCRdb re-analysed the multiplex PCR reads in MiXCR, keeping a single row per CDR3 protein. The table lists fewer than 400,000 distinct CDR3 sequences, approximately 60% of them singletons. Details on this clonotype: Its antigen is currently unknown.

The V end lost 3 bases, the J end lost 5 bases, and 8 bases lay between the germline ends. The CDR3 has 13 amino acids. CDR1 and CDR2 (germline): MNHNS, SASEGT. The source of the blood RNA was unsorted whole blood, and germline DNA was extracted as well. The sequenced sample was peripheral blood. The chain recombines TRBV6-1 with TRBJ1-5; no reliable D call. The TCR comes from a man aged 35-49 years with primary liver carcinoma and hepatitis B virus infection. CDR3 DNA: TGTGCCAGCAGTGAGGCCCATCATCAGCCCCAGCATTTT. Translating it yields CASSEAHHQPQHF.